These 24 T cell receptor beta chains originate from one sample sequenced in a study of blood T cell repertoires in COVID-19. Sequenced by immunoSEQ multiplex PCR; TCRdb stores in-frame clones only, minus some. This sample has over 55,000 clones, with 91% found just once. Sequences were obtained from peripheral blood. The receptors here all came from a human donor in a cohort sampled during active COVID-19.

The chain combines TRBV10-2 with TRBJ1-1; 7 nucleotides match TRBD1. The germline CDR1 and CDR2 sequences are WSHSY and SAAADI. The CDR3 runs 15 residues. Trimming took 3 bases from V and 6 from J; bases not matched to a gene: 10. The CDR3 DNA reads as TGCGCCAGCAGTGATATCGGGACAGTGGGACCTGAAGCTTTCTTT. Protein sequence: CASSDIGTVGPEAFF.

V gene TRBV4-1 combines with J gene TRBJ2-7; 9 bases match TRBD1. The CDR3 has 16 amino acids. CDR1 is MGHRA and CDR2 is YSYEKL in the germline V gene. The V gene end was trimmed by 3 bases and the J gene end by 7 bases; junction bases not matched to a gene: 13. CDR3 bases: TGCGCCAGCAGCCACGCAGTCTCCGGGACAGGGATAGAGCAGTACTTC. Its translation: CASSHAVSGTGIEQYF.

The chain uses TRBV11-2 and TRBJ2-7; 9 nucleotides line up with TRBD2. Germline V gives CDR1 SGHAT, CDR2 FQNNGV. The ends lost 2 bases at V and 0 bases at J; junction bases unmatched: 5. The CDR3 totals 16 residues. DNA for the CDR3: TGTGCCAGCAGCTTATATGGGCGGGGGGGCTCCTACGAGCAGTACTTC. It yields the protein CASSLYGRGGSYEQYF. Filled out from reference TRBV11-2 and TRBJ2-7, the complete variable domain reads EAGVAQSPRYKIIEKRQSVAFWCNPISGHATLYWYQQILGQGPKLLIQFQNNGVVDDSQLPKDRFSAERLKGVDSTLKIQPAKLEDSAVYLCASSLYGRGGSYEQYFGPGTRLTVT.

In this sample, this clone turned up once. The gene calls are TRBV11-2 and TRBJ1-2; D is possibly TRBD1 (6 bases). CDR3 size: 15 residues. Germline values: CDR1 SGHAT, CDR2 FQNNGV. V shed 4 bases and J shed 4 bases, with 16 bases lying between them. CDR3 sequence reads: CASSSLGGAVYGYTF. In nucleotides, the CDR3 is TGTGCCAGCAGCTCACTAGGGGGGGCAGTCTATGGCTACACCTTC. Complete variable domain (other parts from reference TRBV11-2 and TRBJ1-2): EAGVAQSPRYKIIEKRQSVAFWCNPISGHATLYWYQQILGQGPKLLIQFQNNGVVDDSQLPKDRFSAERLKGVDSTLKIQPAKLEDSAVYLCASSSLGGAVYGYTFGSGTRLTVV.

The chain links TRBV3-1 (or the pseudogene TRBV3-2) to TRBJ2-7; 8 bases are a match to TRBD1. Trimming cost V 0 bases and J 0 bases; bases outside gene matches: 4. This CDR3 has 16 residues. Germline V gene data show CDR1 as LGHDT and CDR2 as YNNKEL (reference sequence). CDR3 protein: CASSQDQGAVSYEQYF. In DNA form, the CDR3 reads TGTGCCAGCAGCCAAGATCAGGGGGCGGTCTCCTACGAGCAGTACTTC.

The V and J genes are TRBV6-2 or TRBV6-3 and TRBJ2-7; 7 bases fit TRBD1. The germline V gene has CDR1 MNHEY and CDR2 SVGEGT. The CDR3 has 12 amino acids. The V segment lost 6 bases and the J segment 4 bases; nucleotides outside the gene matches: 3. CDR3: CASSPQGYEQYF. In nucleotides, the CDR3 is TGTGCCAGCAGCCCACAGGGGTACGAGCAGTACTTC.

J is TRBJ2-7 and V is TRBV28, with 9 bases fitting TRBD1. This CDR3 is built from 15 residues. The ends lost 4 bases at V and 5 bases at J; junction bases unmatched: 9. In germline, CDR1 is MDHEN, CDR2 SYDVKM. The CDR3 spells CASSSPRDRVDEQYF. CDR3 in DNA: TGTGCCAGCAGTTCACCCCGGGACAGGGTCGACGAGCAGTACTTC.

The genes are TRBV10-2 and TRBJ1-2; 7 bases align to TRBD1. This CDR3 is built from 13 residues. V dropped 4 bases and J dropped 2; count of bases not matched to a gene: 1. In germline, CDR1 is WSHSY, CDR2 SAAADI. The CDR3 DNA reads TGCGCCAGCAGTGCGGGACAGAACTATGGCTACACCTTC. This encodes CASSAGQNYGYTF.

This clone was counted once. This chain joins TRBV7-9 and TRBJ1-1, with D perhaps matching TRBD1 (6 bases). The CDR3 covers 16 residues. Trimming left V 1 base short and J 4 bases short, with 16 bases between. Looked up from germline, CDR1 is SEHNR and CDR2 is FQNEAQ (reference sequence). The CDR3 protein is CASSLGGPFRGTEAFF. The CDR3 nucleotides read TGTGCCAGCAGCTTAGGGGGACCTTTCAGGGGCACTGAAGCTTTCTTT.

DNA of the CDR3: TGTGCCAGCAGCTTAGATAAAGTAGTTTCAGGGGTGACTGAAGCTTTCTTT. Its translation: CASSLDKVVSGVTEAFF. The chain carries TRBV11-2 and TRBJ1-1, with D perhaps TRBD1 (6 bases). The CDR3 has 17 residues. With 0 bases removed from V and 5 bases from J, the gap between germline ends came to 19 bases. From germline, CDR1 is SGHAT and CDR2 FQNNGV.

V and J are TRBV25-1 and TRBJ1-1; TRBD1 agrees at 8 bases. CDR3 size: 16 residues. The trim removed 1 base at V and 5 bases at J, leaving 9 bases unmatched. Germline assignment: CDR1 MGHDK and CDR2 SYGVNS. The CDR3 DNA reads TGTGCCAGCAGTGAATGGGACCTCAGGGGGCCAACTGAAGCTTTCTTT. It is translated as CASSEWDLRGPTEAFF.

The chain has TRBV5-5 and TRBJ2-7, with 11 bases lining up with TRBD1. The V gene's germline CDR1 is SGHKS and CDR2 YYEKEE (reference sequence). Trimming at V came to 4 bases and at J to 2 bases, leaving 8 bases not matched to a gene. The CDR3 is 16 residues long. The DNA of the CDR3 is TGTGCCAGCAGCCTATCACCGGGACAGGGGGCCTACGAGCAGTACTTC. It specifies CASSLSPGQGAYEQYF.

V usage is TRBV4-3 and J usage is TRBJ1-2; no reliable D call. The CDR3 loop spans 17 amino acids. Per the germline V gene, CDR1 is LGHNA and CDR2 is YSLEER. V was cut by 0 bases and J by 3 bases, with 17 bases left in between. The CDR3: CASSQDAVAVSYYGYTF. The CDR3 bases are TGCGCCAGCAGCCAAGATGCGGTAGCAGTTTCGTACTATGGCTACACCTTC.

This chain joins TRBV4-2 and TRBJ1-3; possible D gene TRBD1, 6 bases. V shed 8 bases and J shed 2 bases, with 22 bases lying between them. Germline V gives CDR1 LGHNA, CDR2 YNFKEQ. This CDR3 spans 17 amino acids. The CDR3 DNA sequence: TGTGCCAGCCAAGAAGATCCAGGGGCCTTTGCTGGAAACACCATATATTTT. Its translation: CASQEDPGAFAGNTIYF.

The V and J genes are TRBV30 and TRBJ1-3; a possible D gene is TRBD1 (5 bases). The CDR3 runs 13 residues. Germline lookup yields CDR1 GTSNPN and CDR2 SVGIG (reference sequence). The V end was cut by 4 bases, the J end by 7 bases, with 14 bases between. The chain's CDR3 is CAWTGIVRNTIYF. In DNA, the CDR3 is TGTGCCTGGACAGGGATTGTTCGGAACACCATATATTTT.

V gene TRBV24-1 combines with J gene TRBJ2-7; no clear D. The length of the CDR3 is 13 residues. CDR1 is KGHDR and CDR2 is SFDVKD in the germline V gene. V lost 4 bases and J lost 3, with 9 bases in between. The CDR3 region is CATSDPDIYEQYF. CDR3 nucleotide sequence: TGTGCCACCAGTGACCCCGACATCTACGAGCAGTACTTC.

Only one count was recorded for this clone. The chain has TRBV7-8 and TRBJ1-2, with 8 bases that match TRBD1. Germline CDR1 SGHVS, CDR2 FQNEAQ. The CDR3 contains 14 residues. Trimming cost V 4 bases and J 5 bases; bases outside gene matches: 6. The CDR3 loop is CASSSGGWDYGYTF. The CDR3, as DNA: TGTGCCAGCAGCTCAGGGGGCTGGGATTATGGCTACACCTTC.

J is TRBJ1-2 and V is TRBV11-2; D call uncertain. The CDR3 runs to 13 residues. The V and J ends lost 4 bases and 6 bases respectively, with 12 bases between them. The germline CDR1 and CDR2 sequences are SGHAT and FQNNGV. The CDR3 region is CASSSLGRDGYTF. The CDR3 nucleotides read TGTGCCAGCAGCTCCCTCGGGCGGGATGGCTACACCTTC.

This chain joins TRBV3-1 (or the pseudogene TRBV3-2) and TRBJ1-6; D might be TRBD1 (6 bases). This CDR3 has 15 amino acids. From germline, CDR1 is LGHDT and CDR2 YNNKEL (reference sequence). With 4 bases removed from V and 7 bases from J, the gap between germline ends came to 14 bases. The DNA of the CDR3 is TGTGCCAGCAGCCCGCTGACTACAGGGAATTCACCCCTCCACTTT. Translated: CASSPLTTGNSPLHF.

The V and J genes are TRBV6-1 and TRBJ1-1; 9 bases align to TRBD1. The CDR3 is 14 amino acids. Germline assignment: CDR1 MNHNS and CDR2 SASEGT. V lost 0 bases to trimming and J lost 8 bases; unmatched junction nucleotides: 4. The CDR3 sequence is CASSEAGDRVEAFF. The CDR3 coding sequence is TGTGCCAGCAGTGAAGCGGGGGACAGGGTGGAAGCTTTCTTT.

V is TRBV28 and J is TRBJ2-7; 7 nucleotides agree with TRBD1. Germline CDR1 and CDR2: MDHEN and SYDVKM. V shed 5 bases and J 2 bases; nucleotides not matched to a gene: 15. There are 17 residues in the CDR3. The CDR3 region has the DNA TGTGCCAGCAGTCCTGGGCCGACAGGGAATAAACCCTACGAGCAGTACTTC. Translating it yields CASSPGPTGNKPYEQYF.

The J gene is TRBJ2-7, the V gene TRBV5-1; a weak D match, TRBD2 (5 bases). Germline loops: CDR1 SGHRS, CDR2 YFSETQ. The CDR3 spans 13 residues. V was shortened by 4 bases and J by 0 bases, with 8 bases between the two germline ends. The CDR3 DNA follows: TGCGCCAGCAGCCACGGGGACTCCTACGAGCAGTACTTC. This gives the protein CASSHGDSYEQYF.

The chain joins TRBV6-6 to TRBJ2-7; D perhaps matches TRBD1 (6 bases). The CDR3 spans 14 residues. Germline V gene data show CDR1 as MNHNY and CDR2 as SVGAGI (reference sequence). V lost 6 bases and J lost 3, with 15 bases in between. CDR3 in DNA: TGTGCCAGCAGCCCTTCGACAGGCCTCTACGAGCAGTACTTC. It specifies CASSPSTGLYEQYF.

The chain uses TRBV27 and TRBJ1-1, with D tentatively TRBD1 (5 bases). Trimming shortened V by 7 bases and J by 8 bases, and 23 bases separated the two germline ends. This CDR3 contains 15 residues. Per germline, CDR1 MNHEY and CDR2 SMNVEV (reference sequence). This CDR3 is CASTLSPMGRGEAFF. The CDR3 DNA reads as TGTGCCAGCACCCTATCTCCCATGGGGCGCGGAGAAGCTTTCTTT.